The 12 T cell receptor beta chains listed next were all sequenced from one sample in a study of OX40 agonist ivuxolimab in advanced cancers. Using immunoSEQ multiplex PCR, the repertoire was profiled, and TCRdb retains in-frame clones only, with some absent. The repertoire includes roughly 89,000 clones, around 84% of them detected once, and 6.5% sits in the top ten. The sequenced sample was CD4+ or CD8+ T cells sorted from blood, obtained in a trial of the OX40 agonist ivuxolimab. Receptors originate from an adult with an advanced solid tumor such as melanoma, head and neck, liver or kidney cancer.

The chain uses TRBV5-8 and TRBJ1-2, with TRBD1 as a possible D gene (6 bases). V was shortened by 0 bases and J by 4 bases, with 13 bases between the two germline ends. The CDR3 has 15 residues. CDR1 and CDR2 (germline): SGHTS, YDEGEE. CDR3 protein: CASSLARGRGYGYTF. In DNA form, the CDR3 reads TGTGCCAGCAGCTTGGCCAGGGGCAGGGGCTATGGCTACACCTTC. Full variable domain (outside the CDR3, taken from reference TRBV5-8 and TRBJ1-2): EAGVTQSPTHLIKTRGQQATLRCSPISGHTSVYWYQQALGLGLQFLLWYDEGEERNRGNFPPRFSGRQFPNYSSELNVNALELEDSALYLCASSLARGRGYGYTFGSGTRLTVV.

J is TRBJ2-7 and V is TRBV7-3; 9 nucleotides match TRBD1. CDR3 length: 15 amino acids. Trimming took 7 bases from V and 3 from J; bases not matched to a gene: 10. CDR1 and CDR2 from the germline V gene are SGHTA and FQGTGA. CDR3 sequence (DNA): TGTGCCAGCACCCTCCGGGACAGGGCCTTCTACGAGCAGTACTTC. Amino acids: CASTLRDRAFYEQYF.

The CDR3 coding sequence is TGTGCCAGTAGTATCACAGTCGGCAGGGCTAACTATGGCTACACCTTC. Translation: CASSITVGRANYGYTF. This chain uses TRBV19 with TRBJ1-2, with D possibly being TRBD1 (5 bases). The CDR3 has 16 amino acids. The germline V gene has CDR1 LNHDA and CDR2 SQIVND (reference sequence). The V gene lost 3 bases and the J gene lost 0 bases, with 14 bases spanning the gap. Using reference TRBV19 and TRBJ1-2 for the parts outside the CDR3, the full variable domain is DGGITQSPKYLFRKEGQNVTLSCEQNLNHDAMYWYRQDPGQGLRLIYYSQIVNDFQKGDIAEGYSVSREKKESFPLTVTSAQKNPTAFYLCASSITVGRANYGYTFGSGTRLTVV.

This clone has a single count. The chain employs TRBV5-4 and TRBJ2-7; a weak D match, TRBD1 (5 bases). Germline V gives CDR1 SGHNT, CDR2 YYREEE (reference sequence). Trimming took 0 bases from V and 1 from J, leaving 11 bases between them. The CDR3 runs to 15 residues. The CDR3 DNA sequence: TGTGCCAGCAGCTTGGCATATAGGGGATCCTACGAGCAGTACTTC. This translates into CASSLAYRGSYEQYF.

The chain couples TRBV6-5 to TRBJ1-6; 9 nucleotides match TRBD1. With V trimmed by 2 bases and J by 9 bases, 5 bases remained unmatched. Per the germline V gene, CDR1 is MNHEY and CDR2 is SVGAGI. The CDR3 consists of 15 residues. CDR3 loop: CASSYQGQGISPLHF. In nucleotides, the CDR3 is TGTGCCAGCAGTTACCAGGGACAGGGAATTTCACCCCTCCACTTT.

The rearrangement joins TRBV5-8 to TRBJ2-3, with D possibly being TRBD2 (6 bases). This CDR3 comprises 14 residues. The germline V gene has CDR1 SGHTS and CDR2 YDEGEE. Deletions cut 3 bases from V and 1 base from J, with 9 bases between. In nucleotides, the CDR3 is TGTGCCAGCAGCTCATGGGGGGGCACAGATACGCAGTATTTT. It encodes CASSSWGGTDTQYF.

The rearrangement joins TRBV4-3 to TRBJ2-1, with D unresolved. V was cut by 0 bases and J by 8 bases, with 11 bases left in between. CDR1 and CDR2 from the germline V gene are LGHNA and YSLEER. This CDR3 has 14 amino acids. CDR3 DNA sequence: TGCGCCAGCAGCCAAGAAGGGCGAGGCGATGAGCAGTTCTTC. This translates into CASSQEGRGDEQFF.

This chain joins TRBV5-1 and TRBJ1-1; D gene ambiguous. This CDR3 comprises 13 residues. V lost 0 bases and J 10 bases, leaving 13 bases between the germline ends. Germline CDR1 reads SGHRS; CDR2 reads YFSETQ. DNA for the CDR3: TGCGCCAGCAGCTTGGTGGTGGGGATGGGAGCTTTCTTT. This encodes CASSLVVGMGAFF. Drawing the rest from reference TRBV5-1 and TRBJ1-1, the complete variable domain is KAGVTQTPRYLIKTRGQQVTLSCSPISGHRSVSWYQQTPGQGLQFLFEYFSETQRNKGNFPGRFSGRQFSNSRSEMNVSTLELGDSALYLCASSLVVGMGAFFGQGTRLTVV.

The chain recombines TRBV6-5 with TRBJ1-2, with no clear D. CDR3 length: 14 residues. V was pared by 0 bases and J by 5 bases, with 10 bases between. Germline V gives CDR1 MNHEY, CDR2 SVGAGI. The CDR3 coding sequence is TGTGCCAGCAGTTACTCTGACGGACCTTATGGCTACACCTTC. Protein product: CASSYSDGPYGYTF.

The chain is built from TRBV12-5 and TRBJ1-2; the D is unclear. V was cut by 8 bases and J by 2 bases, with 9 bases left in between. The germline CDR1 and CDR2 sequences are LGHNT and FRNRAP. The CDR3 has 12 amino acids. In nucleotides, the CDR3 is TGTGCTAGTAGTTCGGAGAACTATGGCTACACCTTC. Translating gives CASSSENYGYTF. Combining the CDR3 with reference TRBV12-5 and TRBJ1-2 gives the whole variable domain DARVTQTPRHKVTEMGQEVTMRCQPILGHNTVFWYRQTMMQGLELLAYFRNRAPLDDSGMPKDRFSAEMPDATLATLKIQPSEPRDSAVYFCASSSENYGYTFGSGTRLTVV.

This CDR3 is CASRGLAGDSEQFF. CDR3 in DNA: TGTGCCAGCCGGGGACTAGCGGGAGACAGTGAGCAGTTCTTC. The gene calls are TRBV2 and TRBJ2-1, with TRBD2 identical over 14 bases. Trimming at V came to 8 bases and at J to 9 bases, leaving 6 bases not matched to a gene. The germline CDR1 and CDR2 sequences are SNHLY and FYNNEI. CDR3 length: 14 residues.

This rearrangement joins TRBV19 to TRBJ2-5; the match to TRBD1 covers 10 bases. After removal of 5 bases from V and 0 bases from J, the junction contained 6 bases not matched to a gene. This CDR3 contains 16 residues. Per the germline V gene, CDR1 is LNHDA and CDR2 is SQIVND (reference sequence). The CDR3 loop reads CASSPGDRGYQETQYF. In DNA form, the CDR3 reads TGTGCCAGTAGTCCGGGGGACAGGGGATACCAAGAGACCCAGTACTTC.